Listed below are T cell receptor beta chains from one sample, sequenced in a study of blood T cell repertoires in COVID-19. Profiled with immunoSEQ multiplex PCR; TCRdb holds only in-frame clones, not every one. Of about 160,000 clones in the sample, 82% were seen once. The sequenced sample consisted of peripheral blood. The receptors stem from a woman aged 40 to 55 with COVID-19, enrolled during active disease. The CDR3 runs from the conserved cysteine through the conserved F or W. Fields, in order: D gene, clone size, J gene, V gene, CDR3 DNA, CDR3 protein. A D gene is named only where the DNA matches it firmly. Size is stated for part of the rows, as once, few or many counts, or as a class when the clone is expanded.

>-|-|TRBJ2-1|TRBV30
TGTGCCTGGAGCCCGGGACAACATGAGCAGTTCTTC
CAWSPGQHEQFF
>-|-|TRBJ2-5|TRBV9
TGTGCCAGCAGCGTAGGAGTGGAGGCGGAGACCCAGTACTTC
CASSVGVEAETQYF
>-|once|TRBJ2-7|TRBV6-2/TRBV6-3
TGTGCCAGCAGCACTTGGTCCTACGAGCAGTACTTC
CASSTWSYEQYF
>TRBD2|-|TRBJ2-3|TRBV7-7
TGTGCTAGCAGCCAAGGACTAGCGGTCACAGATACGCAGTATTTT
CASSQGLAVTDTQYF
>-|-|TRBJ1-4|TRBV7-8
TGTGCCAGCAGCCCCACGTCAGGCATTAATGAAAAACTGTTTTTT
CASSPTSGINEKLFF
>-|-|TRBJ2-3|TRBV3-1/TRBV3-2
TGTGCCAGCAGATCTATACTAGTAGATACGCAGTATTTT
CASRSILVDTQYF
>TRBD2|-|TRBJ2-3|TRBV28
TGTGCCACTAGCGGACCACCTACAGATACGCAGTATTTT
CATSGPPTDTQYF
>TRBD2|-|TRBJ2-3|TRBV6-9
TGTGCCAGGTCTAGCGGGAGTAGGACAGATACGCAGTATTTT
CARSSGSRTDTQYF
>-|-|TRBJ2-3|TRBV7-6
TGTGCCAGCAGTATACAGGGTATTTCAGATACGCAGTATTTT
CASSIQGISDTQYF
>TRBD1|few|TRBJ1-5|TRBV27
TGTGCCAGCAGGATCACTTCCGGGACAGGGGGCAATCAGCCCCAGCATTTT
CASRITSGTGGNQPQHF
>TRBD2|-|TRBJ2-1|TRBV5-6
TGTGCCAGCAGTCGACTAGCGGGAGATCGCAATGAGCAGTTCTTC
CASSRLAGDRNEQFF
>TRBD2|-|TRBJ2-1|TRBV5-1
TGCGCCAGCAGCTTGGCACCGGGACTAGCGGGAAACAATGAGCAGTTCTTC
CASSLAPGLAGNNEQFF
>-|-|TRBJ2-1|TRBV2
TGTGCCAGCAGAGAGGACAGCCACCTTAACAATGAGCAGTTCTTC
CASREDSHLNNEQFF
>TRBD2|-|TRBJ2-1|TRBV24-1
TGTGCCACCAGTGATTCCGGACTAGCGGGACCGAATTTTGAGCAGTTCTTC
CATSDSGLAGPNFEQFF
>-|-|TRBJ1-5|TRBV7-9
TGTGCCAGCAGCTTTGGAGGGGGGGATCAGCCCCAGCATTTT
CASSFGGGDQPQHF
>-|-|TRBJ1-1|TRBV2
TGTGCCGTCAAACCAGGGGAAACTGAAGCTTTCTTT
CAVKPGETEAFF
>-|-|TRBJ2-1|TRBV2
TGTGCCAGCAGTGCCGAGACGGAGGAGCAGTTCTTC
CASSAETEEQFF
>-|-|TRBJ1-2|TRBV20-1
TGCAGTGCTAACCGACAAGATGGCTACACCTTC
CSANRQDGYTF
>-|-|TRBJ2-5|TRBV18
TGTGCCAGCTCTCTGAAGGCGGGATACGGGAAGGAGACCCAGTACTTC
CASSLKAGYGKETQYF